Described below is a single T cell receptor beta chain sequence and its context. This CDR3 has 14 residues. CDR1 MNHNS and CDR2 SASEGT come from the germline V gene. Trimming took 6 bases from V and 4 from J, leaving 15 bases between them. Some clones are missing from TCRdb's copy, which holds only in-frame ones; the method was immunoSEQ multiplex PCR. The sample carries around 15,000 clones, roughly 84% recorded once. This sample is drawn from a study of T cell changes during pregnancy in multiple sclerosis. The source of this sequence is a female donor in good health, enrolled as a control in a pregnancy study. The sample was CD8+ T cells from peripheral blood mononuclear cells, taken in the third trimester of pregnancy. V gene TRBV6-1 combines with J gene TRBJ1-2; D unresolved. The CDR3 loop is CASREKYSGYGYTF. CDR3 in DNA: TGTGCCAGCAGAGAGAAATATAGTGGCTATGGCTACACCTTC.